The next 12 T cell receptor beta chains were all read from a single sample in a study of shared clonotypes between healthy human individuals. Libraries were prepared by immunoSEQ multiplex PCR; TCRdb keeps only in-frame clonotypes and omits some of them. The sample consists of about 1 million clones, under 80% of them appearing once. Material: memory CD4+ T cells sorted from blood. Subset meaning: CD45RA-negative fraction. Receptor source: a man younger than 35 in good health.

The chain uses TRBV7-2 and TRBJ2-5, with D possibly being TRBD1 (5 bases). Germline V lookup: CDR1 SGHTA, CDR2 FQGNSA. V lost 4 bases and J lost 2, with 20 bases in between. This CDR3 has 17 residues. CDR3 residues: CASSSRGGAVKQETQYF. In DNA, the CDR3 is TGTGCCAGCAGCTCCCGAGGTGGGGCAGTGAAACAAGAGACCCAGTACTTC. Variable domain in full (rest from reference TRBV7-2 and TRBJ2-5): GAGVSQSPSNKVTEKGKDVELRCDPISGHTALYWYRQSLGQGLEFLIYFQGNSAPDKSGLPSDRFSAERTGGSVSTLTIQRTQQEDSAVYLCASSSRGGAVKQETQYFGPGTRLLVL.

This chain links TRBV19 with TRBJ1-4; 7 bases align to TRBD1. CDR3 length: 15 residues. Germline values: CDR1 LNHDA, CDR2 SQIVND (reference sequence). Germline trimming cut 5 bases from V and 5 bases from J; bases unmatched to any gene: 8. The CDR3 loop is CASSLQGQPNEKLFF. The CDR3 DNA sequence: TGTGCCAGTAGTCTGCAGGGACAGCCGAATGAAAAACTGTTTTTT.

In its sample, this clone was seen a few times. The CDR3 bases are TGTGCCAGCAGTGCAGGACAGGGGGCTGAAGCTTTCTTT. This translates into CASSAGQGAEAFF. V is TRBV25-1 and J is TRBJ1-1; TRBD1 agrees at 10 bases. The CDR3 runs to 13 residues. V dropped 4 bases and J dropped 6; count of bases not matched to a gene: 2. Germline V gene sequence: CDR1 MGHDK, CDR2 SYGVNS.

The rearrangement links TRBV6-1 to TRBJ1-5, with D perhaps TRBD1 (6 bases). The CDR3 runs to 15 residues. Trimming cost V 8 bases and J 4 bases, with 18 bases left between them. CDR1 and CDR2 from the germline V gene are MNHNS and SASEGT. Written as DNA, the CDR3 is TGTGCCAGCGGGCAGGACGGGGGCCCAAATCAGCCCCAGCATTTT. Translation gives CASGQDGGPNQPQHF.

The count of this clone is one. The rearrangement joins TRBV5-1 to TRBJ1-2; 8 nucleotides match TRBD1. Germline CDR1 SGHRS, CDR2 YFSETQ. Germline trimming cut 2 bases from V and 6 bases from J; bases unmatched to any gene: 3. The CDR3 has 13 residues. CDR3 protein: CASSFLTGDGYTF. The CDR3 nucleotides read TGCGCCAGCAGCTTCTTGACAGGGGATGGCTACACCTTC.

In its sample, this clone was seen once. The chain has TRBV11-3 and TRBJ1-2; 7 nucleotides agree with TRBD1. The CDR3 is made up of 13 amino acids. Germline assignment: CDR1 SGHNT and CDR2 YENEEA. J lost 8 bases, V lost 0 bases, and 3 bases had no gene match. The CDR3 DNA sequence: TGTGCCAGCAGCTTAGAACAGGGGAGAGGCTACACCTTC. This encodes CASSLEQGRGYTF.

This chain connects TRBV11-2 to TRBJ2-5; the match to TRBD2 covers 9 bases. V shed 2 bases, J shed 5 bases, and the junction held 6 bases outside the gene matches. Germline V gene data show CDR1 as SGHAT and CDR2 as FQNNGV. This CDR3 has 15 amino acids. In DNA form, the CDR3 reads TGTGCCAGCAGCTTACAGCGGGGGGCCGGGGAGACCCAGTACTTC. Its protein product is CASSLQRGAGETQYF.

Points on this clone: Other DNA sequences in the sample encode the same CDR3. Written as DNA, the CDR3 is TGTGCCAGCAGTTTATCCGGACAGGGAGGTCAGCCCCAGCATTTT. Encoded protein: CASSLSGQGGQPQHF. The rearrangement links TRBV28 to TRBJ1-5; TRBD1 agrees at 8 bases. The CDR3 has 15 residues. Germline-derived CDR1 and CDR2 are MDHEN and SYDVKM. V shed 1 base, J shed 6 bases, and the junction held 5 bases outside the gene matches.

The chain has TRBV6-6 and TRBJ1-4; D is unresolved. The CDR3 runs to 13 residues. Germline CDR1 MNHNY, CDR2 SVGAGI (reference sequence). Trimming cost V 0 bases and J 7 bases, with 6 bases left between them. The CDR3 sequence is CASSYSVAEKLFF. The CDR3 nucleotides are TGTGCCAGCAGTTACTCCGTCGCTGAAAAACTGTTTTTT.

V is TRBV18 and J is TRBJ1-2, with D hard to call. The CDR3 extends over 17 amino acids. The germline gives CDR1 KGHSH, CDR2 LQKENI. V was clipped by 1 base and J by 5 bases, with 20 bases between them. The CDR3 protein is CASSPLLGQRLDYGYTF. The CDR3 DNA reads TGTGCCAGCTCACCACTTCTCGGGCAGAGATTAGATTATGGCTACACCTTC.

This chain connects TRBV2 to TRBJ1-5; the D gene is possibly TRBD1 (6 bases). Trimming took off 6 bases at V and 4 bases at J, with 10 bases between the two ends. The CDR3 sequence is 13 residues long. Per the germline V gene, CDR1 is SNHLY and CDR2 is FYNNEI. The CDR3 here is CASRDSKNQPQHF. The CDR3 bases are TGTGCCAGCAGGGACAGTAAAAATCAGCCCCAGCATTTT.

This clone was detected once. CDR3: CASSGSALSGRDTQYF. The CDR3 DNA is TGTGCCAGCAGCGGCTCCGCCCTTAGCGGGAGGGATACGCAGTATTTT. V gene TRBV9 combines with J gene TRBJ2-3; 10 nucleotides align to TRBD2. CDR3 length: 16 residues. The germline gives CDR1 SGDLS, CDR2 YYNGEE. Trimming took 3 bases from V and 6 from J; bases not matched to a gene: 10.